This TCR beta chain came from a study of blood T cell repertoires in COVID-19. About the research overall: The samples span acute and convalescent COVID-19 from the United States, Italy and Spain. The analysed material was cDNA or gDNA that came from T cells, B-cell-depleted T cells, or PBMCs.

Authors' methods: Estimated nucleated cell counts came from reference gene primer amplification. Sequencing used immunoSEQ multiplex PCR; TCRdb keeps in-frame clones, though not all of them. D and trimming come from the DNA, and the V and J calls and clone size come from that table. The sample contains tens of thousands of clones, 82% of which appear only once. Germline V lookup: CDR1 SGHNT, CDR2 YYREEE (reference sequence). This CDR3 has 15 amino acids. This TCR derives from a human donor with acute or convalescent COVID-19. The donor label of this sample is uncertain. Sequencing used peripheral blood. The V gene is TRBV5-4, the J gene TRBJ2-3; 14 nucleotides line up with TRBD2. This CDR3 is CVWTSGRIGADTQYF. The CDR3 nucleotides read TGTGTCTGGACTAGCGGGAGGATAGGGGCAGATACGCAGTATTTT.